These T cell receptor beta chains were read from a single sample in a study of T-cell reconstitution after alpha-beta-depleted transplantation in children. Each CDR3 protein is one row after TCRdb ran MiXCR on the PCR reads. This sample has fewer than 550,000 distinct CDR3 sequences, with 15% to 20% found just once. The sequencing used PBMCs, mostly from graft donor cells, collected 360 days after TCRalphabeta/CD19-depleted stem cell transplant. Every receptor here comes from a boy in the first two years of life who had a stem cell transplant for Wiskott-Aldrich syndrome, so the T cells may come from the graft donor. Each CDR3 is given with its conserved first and last residue. Fields, in order: CDR3 length, J gene, clone size, V gene, D gene, CDR3 DNA, CDR3 protein. The D gene is left open where the match is weak. Clone size is stated in some rows and not others, as once, few, many or a class when expanded.

CDR3 length: 14; J gene: TRBJ2-1; clone size: NA; V gene: TRBV29-1; D gene: NA; CDR3 DNA: TGCAGCGTCAGGAGGGGATTTCAAGGCAATGAGCAGTTCTTC; CDR3 protein: CSVRRGFQGNEQFF
CDR3 length: 16; J gene: TRBJ2-2; clone size: NA; V gene: TRBV7-9; D gene: NA; CDR3 DNA: TGTGCCAGCAGCTTACTCTGGGGCAGTAGGACCGGGGAGCTGTTTTTT; CDR3 protein: CASSLLWGSRTGELFF
CDR3 length: 15; J gene: TRBJ2-2; clone size: few; V gene: TRBV6-1; D gene: TRBD2; CDR3 DNA: TGTGCCAGCAGACTCCCCGCGGGGGGGACCGGGGAGCTGTTTTTT; CDR3 protein: CASRLPAGGTGELFF
CDR3 length: 16; J gene: TRBJ2-6; clone size: NA; V gene: TRBV20-1; D gene: TRBD2; CDR3 DNA: TGCAGTGCTAGCCCCTGGGGAGGGTCCGGGGCCAACGTCCTGACTTTC; CDR3 protein: CSASPWGGSGANVLTF
CDR3 length: 18; J gene: TRBJ2-3; clone size: NA; V gene: TRBV11-2; D gene: TRBD2; CDR3 DNA: TGTGCCAGCAGCCATAATGCCGGGACTAGCGGAAGCACAGATACGCAGTATTTT; CDR3 protein: CASSHNAGTSGSTDTQYF
CDR3 length: 19; J gene: TRBJ2-1; clone size: NA; V gene: TRBV4-2; D gene: TRBD2; CDR3 DNA: TGTGCCAGCAGGGCTCGAGGACTAGCATCAGGAAACTACTATAATGAGCAGTTCTTC; CDR3 protein: CASRARGLASGNYYNEQFF
CDR3 length: 13; J gene: TRBJ2-7; clone size: once; V gene: TRBV6-5; D gene: NA; CDR3 DNA: TGTGCCAGCTTTCAAGCGAAGACCTACGAGCAGTACTTC; CDR3 protein: CASFQAKTYEQYF
CDR3 length: 15; J gene: TRBJ2-7; clone size: few; V gene: TRBV9; D gene: NA; CDR3 DNA: TGTGCCAGCAGTAAATTACCCGTTAGCAGCTACGAGCAGTACTTC; CDR3 protein: CASSKLPVSSYEQYF
CDR3 length: 20; J gene: TRBJ2-5; clone size: few; V gene: TRBV13; D gene: TRBD2; CDR3 DNA: TGTGCCAGCAGCTTAGAACCCCATAGAGCGGGGGGACCCTACCAAGAGACCCAGTACTTC; CDR3 protein: CASSLEPHRAGGPYQETQYF
CDR3 length: 16; J gene: TRBJ2-1; clone size: NA; V gene: TRBV11-3; D gene: TRBD2; CDR3 DNA: TGTGCCAGCAGCTTAGATCCCGGGACTACTTACAATGAGCAGTTCTTC; CDR3 protein: CASSLDPGTTYNEQFF
CDR3 length: 12; J gene: TRBJ2-5; clone size: few; V gene: TRBV7-2; D gene: NA; CDR3 DNA: TGTGCCAGCAGCTTAAAGGAAGGGACCCAGTACTTC; CDR3 protein: CASSLKEGTQYF
CDR3 length: 16; J gene: TRBJ2-1; clone size: NA; V gene: TRBV13; D gene: TRBD2; CDR3 DNA: TGTGCCAGCAGCTTAGAGGGACTAGCAGGTTACAATGAGCAGTTCTTC; CDR3 protein: CASSLEGLAGYNEQFF
CDR3 length: 17; J gene: TRBJ2-7; clone size: once; V gene: TRBV6-2/TRBV6-3; D gene: TRBD1; CDR3 DNA: TGTGCCAGCAGTTACCTGGGACAGTTAAGGTTATACTACGAGCAGTACTTC; CDR3 protein: CASSYLGQLRLYYEQYF
CDR3 length: 13; J gene: TRBJ2-4; clone size: few; V gene: TRBV19; D gene: NA; CDR3 DNA: TGTGCCCGAGGGTCGAGCGCCAAAAACATTCAGTACTTC; CDR3 protein: CARGSSAKNIQYF
CDR3 length: 18; J gene: TRBJ2-5; clone size: NA; V gene: TRBV20-1; D gene: TRBD2; CDR3 DNA: TGCAGTGCTAGAGATAGGGGGACTAGCGGGGGGTACCAAGAGACCCAGTACTTC; CDR3 protein: CSARDRGTSGGYQETQYF
CDR3 length: 13; J gene: TRBJ2-5; clone size: NA; V gene: TRBV20-1; D gene: TRBD2; CDR3 DNA: TGCAGTGCTAGCGGACTAGGTGGGAAGACCCAGTACTTC; CDR3 protein: CSASGLGGKTQYF
CDR3 length: 18; J gene: TRBJ2-1; clone size: NA; V gene: TRBV11-1; D gene: TRBD2; CDR3 DNA: TGTGCCAGCAGCTTGGAAAGGACTAGCGGGGCTCACTACAATGAGCAGTTCTTC; CDR3 protein: CASSLERTSGAHYNEQFF
CDR3 length: 16; J gene: TRBJ2-5; clone size: once; V gene: TRBV5-1; D gene: TRBD1; CDR3 DNA: TGCGCCAGCAGCGCCGGACAGGGGCCCTACCAAGAGACCCAGTACTTC; CDR3 protein: CASSAGQGPYQETQYF
CDR3 length: 15; J gene: TRBJ2-1; clone size: many; V gene: TRBV5-1; D gene: TRBD2; CDR3 DNA: TGCGCCAGCAGCCTAGCGGCGAGCTCCTACAATGAGCAGTTCTTC; CDR3 protein: CASSLAASSYNEQFF
CDR3 length: 15; J gene: TRBJ2-7; clone size: many; V gene: TRBV12-3/TRBV12-4; D gene: NA; CDR3 DNA: TGTGCCAGCAGTTTAGGCGGGTGGCCGACCTACGAGCAGTACTTC; CDR3 protein: CASSLGGWPTYEQYF
CDR3 length: 20; J gene: TRBJ2-7; clone size: NA; V gene: TRBV12-3/TRBV12-4; D gene: TRBD2; CDR3 DNA: TGTGCCAGCAGCCCCCTCCGGCGAGCGGGGGGGATATTTGCCTCCTACGAGCAGTACTTC; CDR3 protein: CASSPLRRAGGIFASYEQYF
CDR3 length: 12; J gene: TRBJ2-7; clone size: few; V gene: TRBV12-3/TRBV12-4; D gene: NA; CDR3 DNA: TGTGCCAGCAGTTTACGGCCCGAGCAGCAGTACTTC; CDR3 protein: CASSLRPEQQYF
CDR3 length: 16; J gene: TRBJ2-2; clone size: few; V gene: TRBV12-3/TRBV12-4; D gene: TRBD1; CDR3 DNA: TGTGCCAGCAGTCTTCCCACAGGGGTAAAGACCGGGGAGCTGTTTTTT; CDR3 protein: CASSLPTGVKTGELFF
CDR3 length: 19; J gene: TRBJ2-7; clone size: NA; V gene: TRBV29-1; D gene: NA; CDR3 DNA: TGCAGCGTTGGTGGGACCCGGCCGTTTCACAAGATTAGCTCCTACGAGCAGTACTTC; CDR3 protein: CSVGGTRPFHKISSYEQYF
CDR3 length: 13; J gene: TRBJ2-7; clone size: few; V gene: TRBV20-1; D gene: NA; CDR3 DNA: TGCAGTGCTACCTCCGGTCGCCCCTACGAGCAGTACTTC; CDR3 protein: CSATSGRPYEQYF
CDR3 length: 16; J gene: TRBJ2-5; clone size: few; V gene: TRBV6-1; D gene: NA; CDR3 DNA: TGTGCCAGCCGACCCGACAGGAGACCGTACCAAGAGACCCAGTACTTC; CDR3 protein: CASRPDRRPYQETQYF
CDR3 length: 16; J gene: TRBJ2-2; clone size: NA; V gene: TRBV10-3; D gene: NA; CDR3 DNA: TGTGCCATCAGTCGTCACGGGGGGCGAAACACCGGGGAGCTGTTTTTT; CDR3 protein: CAISRHGGRNTGELFF
CDR3 length: 13; J gene: TRBJ2-3; clone size: NA; V gene: TRBV12-3/TRBV12-4; D gene: NA; CDR3 DNA: TGTGCCAGCAGTCTAGTCGCGACAGATACGCAGTATTTT; CDR3 protein: CASSLVATDTQYF
CDR3 length: 16; J gene: TRBJ2-2; clone size: NA; V gene: TRBV5-1; D gene: TRBD1; CDR3 DNA: TGCGCCAGCAGCCTGGGACAGGGGGCGAACACCGGGGAGCCGTTTTTT; CDR3 protein: CASSLGQGANTGEPFF
CDR3 length: 13; J gene: TRBJ1-2; clone size: few; V gene: TRBV12-3/TRBV12-4; D gene: NA; CDR3 DNA: TGTGCCAGCAGCTGGGTAGGGGTTAAGGGCTACACCTTC; CDR3 protein: CASSWVGVKGYTF
CDR3 length: 13; J gene: TRBJ2-5; clone size: many; V gene: TRBV7-2; D gene: NA; CDR3 DNA: TGTGCCAGCAGCTGGGGGAGACAAGAGACCCAGTACTTC; CDR3 protein: CASSWGRQETQYF
CDR3 length: 14; J gene: TRBJ2-7; clone size: NA; V gene: TRBV20-1; D gene: TRBD2; CDR3 DNA: TGCAGTGCTAGGAGGCTAGCGGGAGCCTACGAGCAGTACTTC; CDR3 protein: CSARRLAGAYEQYF
CDR3 length: 18; J gene: TRBJ2-1; clone size: few; V gene: TRBV24-1; D gene: TRBD2; CDR3 DNA: TGTGCCACCAGTGATCCCGAGACTAGCGTCGTTCGTAGAGGTGAGCAGTTCTTC; CDR3 protein: CATSDPETSVVRRGEQFF
CDR3 length: 14; J gene: TRBJ2-3; clone size: NA; V gene: TRBV13; D gene: NA; CDR3 DNA: TGTGCCAGCAGCTTAACCCCCAGCGGAGATACGCAGTATTTT; CDR3 protein: CASSLTPSGDTQYF
CDR3 length: 15; J gene: TRBJ1-1; clone size: few; V gene: TRBV4-1; D gene: NA; CDR3 DNA: TGCGCCAGCAGCCAAGGAGACAGACTGAACACTGAAGCTTTCTTT; CDR3 protein: CASSQGDRLNTEAFF
CDR3 length: 14; J gene: TRBJ2-2; clone size: NA; V gene: TRBV25-1; D gene: NA; CDR3 DNA: TGTGCCAGCACCCGAGCGGGCAAGAGCGGGGAGCTGTTTTTT; CDR3 protein: CASTRAGKSGELFF
CDR3 length: 16; J gene: TRBJ2-3; clone size: few; V gene: TRBV5-1; D gene: TRBD1; CDR3 DNA: TGCGCCAGCAGCCCACCGGACAGGGGGCGCACAGATACGCAGTATTTT; CDR3 protein: CASSPPDRGRTDTQYF
CDR3 length: 20; J gene: TRBJ2-1; clone size: few; V gene: TRBV6-2/TRBV6-3; D gene: TRBD2; CDR3 DNA: TGTGCCAGCAGTTACCGTCCGGGACTAGCGGCTTTAAGCTCCTACAATGAGCAGTTCTTC; CDR3 protein: CASSYRPGLAALSSYNEQFF
CDR3 length: 18; J gene: TRBJ1-5; clone size: NA; V gene: TRBV18; D gene: TRBD1; CDR3 DNA: TGTGCCAGCTCACCACTTAGGAGGGGGACAGGGTTCGGTCAGCCCCAGCATTTT; CDR3 protein: CASSPLRRGTGFGQPQHF
CDR3 length: 16; J gene: TRBJ2-7; clone size: few; V gene: TRBV10-3; D gene: TRBD2; CDR3 DNA: TGTGCCATCACGACGGGAGGTTCGCCTGGCCTCAAGGAGCAGTACTTC; CDR3 protein: CAITTGGSPGLKEQYF
CDR3 length: 16; J gene: TRBJ2-7; clone size: few; V gene: TRBV5-6; D gene: TRBD1; CDR3 DNA: TGTGCCAGCAGCTTGGCCCGGCTCGGACAGGCCAGGGAGCAGTACTTC; CDR3 protein: CASSLARLGQAREQYF
CDR3 length: 13; J gene: TRBJ2-7; clone size: NA; V gene: TRBV7-2; D gene: TRBD2; CDR3 DNA: TGTGCCAGCCAAGAGCGGGAGACGAGGGAGCAGTACTTC; CDR3 protein: CASQERETREQYF
CDR3 length: 16; J gene: TRBJ2-1; clone size: NA; V gene: TRBV3-1; D gene: NA; CDR3 DNA: TGTGCCAGCAGCCAAGGAGGGCCGGGAGTTAGGAATGAGCAGTTCTTC; CDR3 protein: CASSQGGPGVRNEQFF
CDR3 length: 15; J gene: TRBJ2-7; clone size: NA; V gene: TRBV5-1; D gene: NA; CDR3 DNA: TGCGCCAGCAGCCCGGGGACGGCTATCACCTACGAGCAGTACTTC; CDR3 protein: CASSPGTAITYEQYF
CDR3 length: 15; J gene: TRBJ2-7; clone size: many; V gene: TRBV7-2; D gene: NA; CDR3 DNA: TGTGCCAGCAGCTTAGGGGGACAAAAAACCTACGAGCAGTACTTC; CDR3 protein: CASSLGGQKTYEQYF